The 23 T cell receptor beta chains given below trace back to one sample, sequenced in a study of relationships among human T cell subsets. Semiquantitative ARM-PCR amplified T cell receptor alpha and beta CDR3 regions from mRNA. Tagged nested gene-specific primers were used first, then communal superprimers amplified exponentially. TCRdb processed the multiplex PCR reads anew with MiXCR; each CDR3 protein has one entry. This sample has around 2,600 distinct CDR3 sequences, with around four fifths found just once. Specimen: total T cells sorted from blood. The receptor source for this set is a man aged 35 to 55 in good health.

For the CDR3, the DNA is TGTGCCAGCAGCCTACTAGCGGGAGTTCACAATGAGCAGTTCTTC. Translation: CASSLLAGVHNEQFF. The V call is TRBV7-9, the J call TRBJ2-1; 11 nucleotides align to TRBD2. The CDR3 runs 15 residues. Germline V gene data show CDR1 as SEHNR and CDR2 as FQNEAQ (reference sequence). V shed 5 bases and J 5 bases; nucleotides not matched to a gene: 5. Together with reference TRBV7-9 and TRBJ2-1, the CDR3 gives the full variable domain: DTGVSQNPRHKITKRGQNVTFRCDPISEHNRLYWYRQTLGQGPEFLTYFQNEAQLEKSRLLSDRFSAERPKGSFSTLEIQRTEQGDSAMYLCASSLLAGVHNEQFFGPGTRLTVL.

The gene calls are TRBV7-8 and TRBJ2-7; D is ambiguous. The CDR3 covers 13 residues. Looked up from germline, CDR1 is SGHVS and CDR2 is FQNEAQ. Trimming pared 5 bases from V and 5 bases from J, leaving 13 bases between. This CDR3 is CASSPPKSDEQYF. The CDR3 nucleotides read TGTGCCAGCAGCCCCCCGAAGAGCGACGAGCAGTACTTC.

This clonotype was seen only a few times. The chain joins TRBV11-2 to TRBJ2-3; 14 positions match TRBD2. The germline CDR1 and CDR2 sequences are SGHAT and FQNNGV. The V segment lost 5 bases and the J segment 0 bases; nucleotides outside the gene matches: 13. This CDR3 comprises 20 residues. CDR3 coding DNA: TGTGCCAGCAGCCTAACGGGACTAGCGGGAGTGTATGGGAGCACAGATACGCAGTATTTT. Its protein product is CASSLTGLAGVYGSTDTQYF.

The CDR3 loop is CATGRGRLETQYF. DNA for the CDR3: TGTGCCACGGGTCGGGGGCGGTTGGAGACCCAGTACTTC. The chain uses TRBV19 and TRBJ2-5; D could derive from TRBD1 or TRBD2 (6 bases each). The CDR3 is made up of 13 amino acids. Germline-derived CDR1 and CDR2 are LNHDA and SQIVND (reference sequence). V was pared by 10 bases and J by 5 bases, with 17 bases between. The whole variable domain, filled in from reference TRBV19 and TRBJ2-5, reads DGGITQSPKYLFRKEGQNVTLSCEQNLNHDAMYWYRQDPGQGLRLIYYSQIVNDFQKGDIAEGYSVSREKKESFPLTVTSAQKNPTAFYLCATGRGRLETQYFGPGTRLLVL.

The chain carries TRBV25-1 and TRBJ2-1; D possibly corresponds to TRBD2 (5 bases). V lost 6 bases, J lost 3 bases, and 9 bases lay in between. The CDR3 spans 13 residues. Germline V CDR1 and CDR2: MGHDK, SYGVNS. CDR3 sequence (DNA): TGTGCCAGCAGGGACTCAAACTACAATGAGCAGTTCTTC. Its translation is CASRDSNYNEQFF.

This chain connects TRBV28 to TRBJ2-7, with TRBD1 as a possible D gene (6 bases). This CDR3 comprises 14 residues. In germline, CDR1 is MDHEN, CDR2 SYDVKM. Deletions cut 6 bases from V and 4 bases from J, with 16 bases between. In nucleotides, the CDR3 is TGTGCCAGCAGCACCGGCAGGGGCGGGTACGAGCAGTACTTC. It is translated as CASSTGRGGYEQYF.

The V and J genes are TRBV4-3 and TRBJ2-7; D call uncertain. CDR3 length equals 13 residues. V was clipped by 1 base and J by 7 bases, with 11 bases between them. Germline-derived CDR1 and CDR2 are LGHNA and YSLEER. This chain's CDR3 is CASSQAVNREQYF. The CDR3 DNA reads as TGCGCCAGCAGCCAAGCAGTCAACCGGGAGCAGTACTTC.

The J gene is TRBJ2-1, the V gene TRBV4-3; D not certain. Germline V gene lookup returns CDR1 LGHNA and CDR2 YSLEER. This CDR3 region has 13 residues. The V gene lost 0 bases and the J gene lost 4 bases, with 4 bases spanning the gap. CDR3 region: CASSQEIYNEQFF. CDR3 in DNA: TGCGCCAGCAGCCAAGAGATATACAATGAGCAGTTCTTC.

The chain uses TRBV29-1 and TRBJ1-1; no firm D call. Deletions cut 4 bases from V and 1 base from J, with 1 base between. The length of the CDR3 is 10 residues. Germline V gives CDR1 SQVTM, CDR2 ANQGSEA. The CDR3 coding sequence is TGCAGCGTTGCGAACACTGAAGCTTTCTTT. It is translated as CSVANTEAFF.

The chain combines TRBV30 with TRBJ1-5; 8 bases agree with TRBD1. The germline CDR1 and CDR2 sequences are GTSNPN and SVGIG (reference sequence). The V and J ends lost 3 bases and 4 bases, in that order; junction bases with no gene match: 5. The CDR3 covers 14 residues. This CDR3 is CAWRRQGRNQPQHF. CDR3 in DNA: TGTGCCTGGAGGAGACAGGGGAGGAATCAGCCCCAGCATTTT.

CDR3 amino acids: CSARSGNYYGYTF. The DNA for the CDR3 is TGCAGTGCTAGGTCCGGCAACTACTATGGCTACACCTTC. The J gene is TRBJ1-2, the V gene TRBV20-1; D remains ambiguous. V lost 3 bases and J 3 bases, leaving 11 bases between the germline ends. CDR3 length: 13 amino acids. Per the germline V gene, CDR1 is DFQATT and CDR2 is SNEGSKA (reference sequence).

The table lists this clonotype with a count of one. The gene calls are TRBV19 and TRBJ2-3; possible D gene TRBD2, 7 bases. The CDR3 length is 15 residues. Between the trimmed V and J ends, which lost 5 bases and 5 bases, there was a span of 17 bases. Germline loops: CDR1 LNHDA, CDR2 SQIVND (reference sequence). This chain's CDR3 is CASSGLGGALDTQYF. The CDR3 DNA follows: TGTGCCAGTAGTGGGCTAGGGGGGGCTTTAGATACGCAGTATTTT. The variable domain in full, completed from reference TRBV19 and TRBJ2-3, reads DGGITQSPKYLFRKEGQNVTLSCEQNLNHDAMYWYRQDPGQGLRLIYYSQIVNDFQKGDIAEGYSVSREKKESFPLTVTSAQKNPTAFYLCASSGLGGALDTQYFGPGTRLTVL.

As regards this clonotype: One junction end does not reproduce the germline sequence, and a read error may be involved. This chain links TRBV7-8 with TRBJ2-7; tentative D call: TRBD1 (5 bases). Germline loops: CDR1 SGHVS, CDR2 FQNEAQ. The CDR3 runs to 15 residues. CDR3 protein: CASSLRGQGAYGQYF. The DNA for the CDR3 is TGTGCCAGCAGCTTACGAGGCCAGGGTGCCTACGGGCAGTACTTC. The variable domain in full, with the rest retrieved from reference TRBV7-8 and TRBJ2-7, is GAGVSQSPRYKVAKRGQDVALRCDPISGHVSLFWYQQALGQGPEFLTYFQNEAQLDKSGLPSDRFFAERPEGSVSTLKIQRTQQEDSAVYLCASSLRGQGAYGQYFGPGTRLTVT.

This chain links TRBV11-2 with TRBJ2-3; no clear D gene. This CDR3 comprises 15 residues. V was pared by 3 bases and J by 6 bases, with 16 bases between. Germline V gene data show CDR1 as SGHAT and CDR2 as FQNNGV. CDR3 bases: TGTGCCAGCAGCTTGAGTGTAACGGTGGTTGATACGCAGTATTTT. Translation: CASSLSVTVVDTQYF.

This clonotype was detected once. The chain couples TRBV28 to TRBJ1-1; D ambiguous. Looked up from germline, CDR1 is MDHEN and CDR2 is SYDVKM. The CDR3 length is 12 residues. Trimming removed 4 bases at V and 10 bases at J, with 13 bases between. The CDR3 coding sequence is TGTGCCAGCAGTTCCAGACTCGTGGTAGCTTTCTTT. This encodes CASSSRLVVAFF. Complete variable domain (other parts from reference TRBV28 and TRBJ1-1): DVKVTQSSRYLVKRTGEKVFLECVQDMDHENMFWYRQDPGLGLRLIYFSYDVKMKEKGDIPEGYSVSREKKERFSLILESASTNQTSMYLCASSSRLVVAFFGQGTRLTVV.

CDR3 in amino acids: CSARDLGQGDQPQHF. For the CDR3, the DNA is TGCAGTGCTAGAGACTTGGGACAGGGGGACCAGCCCCAGCATTTT. The chain couples TRBV20-1 to TRBJ1-5; 11 nucleotides align to TRBD1. CDR1 DFQATT and CDR2 SNEGSKA come from the germline V gene (reference sequence). V dropped 0 bases and J dropped 7; count of bases not matched to a gene: 5. CDR3 length: 15 residues.

The J gene is TRBJ2-1, the V gene TRBV30, with TRBD2 identical over 11 bases. Germline V gene sequence: CDR1 GTSNPN, CDR2 SVGIG (reference sequence). This CDR3 has 17 residues. The V gene end was trimmed by 4 bases and the J gene end by 12 bases; junction bases not matched to a gene: 20. This chain's CDR3 is CAWNFASGGTSAYGQFF. The CDR3 DNA reads as TGTGCCTGGAACTTTGCTAGCGGGGGGACTTCGGCATACGGGCAGTTCTTC.

The CDR3 coding sequence is TGTGCCAGCTCACCAGGGGAGCGGCAGCCCCAGCATTTT. This translates into CASSPGERQPQHF. This chain links TRBV18 with TRBJ1-5; no definite D call. CDR3 length equals 13 residues. Trimming took off 2 bases at V and 7 bases at J, with 9 bases between the two ends. Germline loops: CDR1 KGHSH, CDR2 LQKENI.

The V and J genes are TRBV20-1 and TRBJ2-3; possibly TRBD1 for D (6 bases). Germline V gene sequence: CDR1 DFQATT, CDR2 SNEGSKA (reference sequence). Trimming took off 5 bases at V and 3 bases at J, with 12 bases between the two ends. The CDR3 totals 13 residues. Here the CDR3 reads CSASRTATDTQYF. As DNA, the CDR3 is TGCAGTGCTTCTCGGACAGCTACAGATACGCAGTATTTT.

This clonotype was detected only once. The V and J genes are TRBV11-2 and TRBJ2-7, with TRBD2 matching over 7 bases. The V segment lost 5 bases and the J segment 2 bases; nucleotides outside the gene matches: 18. This CDR3 contains 18 residues. Germline CDR1 reads SGHAT; CDR2 reads FQNNGV. The CDR3 region is CASSLRVLSSGITYEQYF. Written as DNA, the CDR3 is TGTGCCAGCAGCCTACGTGTGCTTTCGAGCGGGATTACCTACGAGCAGTACTTC.

This chain links TRBV27 with TRBJ2-1, with D possibly being TRBD1 (6 bases). CDR3 length: 15 residues. The germline CDR1 and CDR2 sequences are MNHEY and SMNVEV (reference sequence). Trimming removed 5 bases at V and 0 bases at J, with 11 bases between. CDR3 region: CASSVQGGSYNEQFF. The CDR3 DNA reads TGTGCCAGCAGTGTACAGGGCGGCTCCTACAATGAGCAGTTCTTC.

The chain is built from TRBV11-2 and TRBJ2-3; D is undetermined. Germline CDR1 is SGHAT and CDR2 is FQNNGV. With 5 bases removed from V and 8 bases from J, the gap between germline ends came to 14 bases. The CDR3 runs 13 residues. CDR3 region: CASSDSSIGTQYF. DNA for the CDR3: TGTGCCAGCAGCGACTCTAGTATCGGTACGCAGTATTTT.

This chain joins TRBV11-2 and TRBJ2-3; D unclear. V dropped 5 bases and J dropped 6 bases, with 6 bases sitting between them. The CDR3 length is 11 residues. CDR1 SGHAT and CDR2 FQNNGV come from the germline V gene. The CDR3 DNA is TGTGCCAGCAGCGTATTTGATACGCAGTATTTT. It translates to CASSVFDTQYF.